The entry below describes one T cell receptor beta chain. It has no known antigen specificity. No base-level quality is on record; no much larger clone is a single base apart. Using the deep immunoSEQ assay, TCR CDR3 regions were amplified from genomic DNA by multiplex PCR. For each cell subset, the extracted genomic DNA was distributed evenly across all wells of several immunoSEQ 96-well plates, and each plate served as one replicate. For sorted subsets, approximately 0.2 ug of genomic DNA, equivalent to some 30,000 T cell genomes, went into each replicate PCR. The purified libraries were quantified using a Qubit 3.0 fluorometer, sized with a Bioanalyzer 2100, and then quantified again using the KAPA Library Quantification kit. Each immunoSEQ 96-well plate was sequenced on its own single-read 150-cycle Illumina NextSeq 550 flow cell. As for the authors' bioinformatics: The immunoSEQ output contained only junctional sequences without quality scores, so filtering could not match that applied to full-length reads. Sequences were annotated with PyIR, a Python wrapper for IgBLAST v1.9, and V/J genes and CDR3 were assigned using IMGT germline references. Reads were filtered out if the reads had weak V/J assignments (E-value above 1e-6), no CDR3, stop codons, out-of-frame junctions, or ambiguous translated residues. V3J clonotypes were defined as sequences sharing the same inferred V gene, J gene, and CDR3 amino acid sequence. Percentage overlap between repertoires was computed as shared unique clonotypes divided by the size of the smaller repertoire. Three approaches were used to assess repertoire richness: RTK rarefaction, the Chao1 estimator, and Recon v2.1 estimates of unobserved clonotypes. Generation probabilities were computed with OLGA for all TCRbeta clonotypes obtained by the gDNA method from several donors. TCRdb's version of the immuneACCESS table is confined to in-frame rearrangements and falls short of the full clone set. An unresolved V gene accounts for under half of the shortfall where checked; the remainder is of unknown origin. D and trimming come from the DNA, and the V and J calls and clone size come from that table. The table for this sample lists under 2,000,000 clones; over 85% of them were counted only once. The leading ten clones occupy 1% to 1.5% of the sample.

For the CD8 naive samples, CD45RO-negative cells were positively selected for CCR7, yielding a CD45RA+CCR7+ population from which TemRA cells were excluded. The donors were healthy, HIV-negative adults with no recently reported acute infections or vaccinations. Every donor was a Caucasian adult living in Nashville, Tennessee, USA. Blood was collected by leukapheresis, and PBMCs were isolated by Ficoll-Histopaque density gradient centrifugation and then cryopreserved in liquid nitrogen vapor phase. Purity and quantity of every magnetically sorted T cell population were checked by analytical flow cytometry. From each sorted fraction, genomic DNA was isolated and quantified by UV absorbance on a Nanodrop 2000c. Counted from cysteine to phenylalanine, this CDR3 has 13 amino acids. Of all the DNA, just the CDR3 is kept, 39 bases in frame from base 1. The germline V gene supplies CDR1 MNHEY and CDR2 SVGAGI. V ends up 6 bases short and J 5 bases short, with an unmatched junction base count of 3.

The data were taken from a study of shared clonotypes between healthy human individuals (dated by TCRdb to between 2020 and 2021). Background on the whole study: A few men and two women, aged 18 to 49 years, made up the cohort. Per donor, three plates each were used for CD4 naive and CD4 memory, two for CD8 naive, and one for CD8 memory. The study deeply sequenced blood TCR repertoires of about 5 healthy adults to estimate repertoire size and the extent of clonotype sharing between individuals. To increase sequencing depth and limit assay-specific biases, TCR repertoire library preparation and sequencing were carried out by different laboratories using diverse techniques. Leukapheresis yielded between about 0.85 and 10 billion PBMCs per donor.

The full study reports these points: Compared with non-shared clonotypes, the clonotypes found in all four sorted-subset donors had higher generation probabilities. Sampling was limited to blood, and TCR repertoires in tissue likely differ from TCR repertoires in blood. Naive subsets generally had larger estimated clonotype richness than memory subsets. Even with the large sequencing depth, rarefaction of the sorted-subset datasets indicated that sequencing was incomplete. Based on pairwise subsampling, the degree of clonotype sharing among donors was expected to be affected by sequencing depth. Because the study included a small number of donors, the genetic and exposure-history diversity represented was limited. Across a few donors, 4.5% to 6.5% of naive CD4, over 3% of naive CD8, under 2.5% of memory CD4, and about 0.4% of memory CD8 clonotypes were shared.

The origin of this receptor is a young man in good health. The receptor chain draws on TRBV6-5 and TRBJ2-5; 10 bases in between match TRBD1. The specimen was naive CD8+ T cells sorted from blood. What the cell subset or site label conveys for this sample: CD45RA+CCR7+. CDR3 loop: CASSADRGETQYF. DNA sequence: TGTGCCAGCAGCGCGGACAGGGGGGAGACCCAGTACTTC.